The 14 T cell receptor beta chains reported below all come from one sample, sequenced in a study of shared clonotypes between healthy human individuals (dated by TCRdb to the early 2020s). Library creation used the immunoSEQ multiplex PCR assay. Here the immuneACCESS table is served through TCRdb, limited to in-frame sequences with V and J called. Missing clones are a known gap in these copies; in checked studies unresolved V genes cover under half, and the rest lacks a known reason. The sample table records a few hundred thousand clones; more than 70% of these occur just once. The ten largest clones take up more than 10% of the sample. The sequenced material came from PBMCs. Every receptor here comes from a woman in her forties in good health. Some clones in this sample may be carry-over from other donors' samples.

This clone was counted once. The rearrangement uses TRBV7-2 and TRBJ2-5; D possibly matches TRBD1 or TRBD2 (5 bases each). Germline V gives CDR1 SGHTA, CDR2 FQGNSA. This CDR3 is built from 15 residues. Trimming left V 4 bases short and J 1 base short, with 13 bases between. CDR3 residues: CASSSEGRLQETQYF. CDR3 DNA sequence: TGTGCCAGCAGCTCCGAGGGACGGCTCCAAGAGACCCAGTACTTC.

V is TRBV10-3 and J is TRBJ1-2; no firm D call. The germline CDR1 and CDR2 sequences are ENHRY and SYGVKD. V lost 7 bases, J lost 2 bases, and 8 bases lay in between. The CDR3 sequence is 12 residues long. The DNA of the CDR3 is TGTGCCATCACCCCGGGGAACTATGGCTACACCTTC. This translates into CAITPGNYGYTF.

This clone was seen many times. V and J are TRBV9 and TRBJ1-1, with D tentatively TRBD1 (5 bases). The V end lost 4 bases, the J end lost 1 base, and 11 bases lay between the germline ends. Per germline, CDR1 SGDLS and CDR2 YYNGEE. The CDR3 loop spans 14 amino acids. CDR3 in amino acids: CASSPLGRNTEAFF. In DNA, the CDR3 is TGTGCCAGCAGCCCCCTGGGACGGAACACTGAAGCTTTCTTT. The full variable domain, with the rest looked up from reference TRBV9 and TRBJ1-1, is DSGVTQTPKHLITATGQRVTLRCSPRSGDLSVYWYQQSLDQGLQFLIQYYNGEERAKGNILERFSAQQFPDLHSELNLSSLELGDSALYFCASSPLGRNTEAFFGQGTRLTVV.

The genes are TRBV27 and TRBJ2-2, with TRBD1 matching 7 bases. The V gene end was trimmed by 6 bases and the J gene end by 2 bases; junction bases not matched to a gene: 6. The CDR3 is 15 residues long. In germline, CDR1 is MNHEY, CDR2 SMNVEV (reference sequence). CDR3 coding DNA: TGTGCCAGCAGACCCGGGACAGCTAACACCGGGGAGCTGTTTTTT. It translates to CASRPGTANTGELFF.

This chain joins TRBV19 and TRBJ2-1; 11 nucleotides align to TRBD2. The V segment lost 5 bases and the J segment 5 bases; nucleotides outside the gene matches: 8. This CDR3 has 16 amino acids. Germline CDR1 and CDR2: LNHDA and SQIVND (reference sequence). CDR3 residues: CASSGETSGANNEQFF. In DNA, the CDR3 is TGTGCCAGTAGTGGGGAGACTAGCGGGGCGAACAATGAGCAGTTCTTC.

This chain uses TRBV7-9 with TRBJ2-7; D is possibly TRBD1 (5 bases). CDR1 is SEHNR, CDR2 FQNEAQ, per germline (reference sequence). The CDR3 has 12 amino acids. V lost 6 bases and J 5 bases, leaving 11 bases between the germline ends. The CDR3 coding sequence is TGTGCCAGCAGTCCAGGGTCCCACGAGCAGTACTTC. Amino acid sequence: CASSPGSHEQYF.

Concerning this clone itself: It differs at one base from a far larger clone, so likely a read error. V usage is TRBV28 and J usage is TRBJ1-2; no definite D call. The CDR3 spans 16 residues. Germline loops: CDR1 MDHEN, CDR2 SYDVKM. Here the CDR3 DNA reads TGTGCCAGCAGCTTCCCTATAGGACCTCTTTCCTATGGCTACGCCTTC. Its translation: CASSFPIGPLSYGYAF.

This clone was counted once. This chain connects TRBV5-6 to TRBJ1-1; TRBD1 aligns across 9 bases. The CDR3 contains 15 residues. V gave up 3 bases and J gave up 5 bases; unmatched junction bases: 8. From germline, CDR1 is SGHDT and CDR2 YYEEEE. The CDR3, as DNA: TGTGCCAGCAGCTCCAACAGGGGGCGGTTTACTGAAGCTTTCTTT. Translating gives CASSSNRGRFTEAFF.

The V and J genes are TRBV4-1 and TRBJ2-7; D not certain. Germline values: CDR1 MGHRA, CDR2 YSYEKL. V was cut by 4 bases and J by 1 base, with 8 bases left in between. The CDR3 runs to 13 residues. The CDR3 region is CASSRDVSYEQYF. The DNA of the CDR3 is TGCGCCAGCAGCCGAGACGTATCCTACGAGCAGTACTTC.

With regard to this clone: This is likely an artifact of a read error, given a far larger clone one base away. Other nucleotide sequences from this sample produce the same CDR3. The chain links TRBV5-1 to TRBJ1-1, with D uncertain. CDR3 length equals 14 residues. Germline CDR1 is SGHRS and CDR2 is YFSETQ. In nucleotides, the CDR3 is TGCGCCAGCAGCTTGGGCGGAATGAACACCGAAGCTTTCTTT. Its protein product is CASSLGGMNTEAFF.

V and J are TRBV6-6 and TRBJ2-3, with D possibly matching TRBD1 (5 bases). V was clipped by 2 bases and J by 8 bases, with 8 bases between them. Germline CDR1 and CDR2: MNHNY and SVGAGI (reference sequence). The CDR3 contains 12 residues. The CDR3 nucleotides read TGTGCCAGCAGTTACCCCCAGGGTACGCAGTATTTT. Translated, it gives CASSYPQGTQYF.

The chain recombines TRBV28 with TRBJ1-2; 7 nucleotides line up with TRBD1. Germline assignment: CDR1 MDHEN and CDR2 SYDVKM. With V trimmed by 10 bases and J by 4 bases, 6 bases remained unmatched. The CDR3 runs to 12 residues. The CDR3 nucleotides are TGTGCCACACCGGACAGGACCTATGGCTACACCTTC. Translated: CATPDRTYGYTF.

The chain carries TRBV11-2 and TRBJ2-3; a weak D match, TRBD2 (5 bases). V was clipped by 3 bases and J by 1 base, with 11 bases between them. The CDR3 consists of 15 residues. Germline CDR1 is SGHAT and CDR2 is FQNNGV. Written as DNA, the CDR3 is TGTGCCAGCAGCTTGTGGTCCGGGGGCACAGATACGCAGTATTTT. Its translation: CASSLWSGGTDTQYF.

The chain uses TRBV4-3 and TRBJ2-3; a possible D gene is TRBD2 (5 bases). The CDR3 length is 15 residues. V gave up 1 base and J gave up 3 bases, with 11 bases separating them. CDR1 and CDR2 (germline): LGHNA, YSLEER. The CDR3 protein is CASSQGAGQTDTQYF. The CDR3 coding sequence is TGCGCCAGCAGCCAAGGGGCGGGTCAGACAGATACGCAGTATTTT.